A selection of T cell receptor beta chains follows, all from one sample in a study of a mutant IDH1 vaccine in newly diagnosed glioma. Measured with immunoSEQ multiplex PCR; TCRdb has only the in-frame clones, and not every one. Of 50,000 to 65,000 clones listed, 70% to 80% were seen once; the top ten hold around 1.9%. Sequencing was performed on PBMCs, taken from a glioma patient treated with radiotherapy, temozolomide or both. These receptors all come from a woman aged 40 to 55 with glioma. CDR3s include the opening cysteine and the closing phenylalanine or tryptophan. A D gene is named only where the DNA matches it firmly. A row's size may be missing; if present it is once, few, many or a size class.

14 | . | TRBD1 | TRBJ1-5 | TRBV27 | TGTGCCAGCAGTTCGACAGGGGATGGTCAGCCCCAGCATTTT | CASSSTGDGQPQHF
13 | . | . | TRBJ1-1 | TRBV7-8 | TGTGCCAGCAGCCCCCCGTTCGTGCCTCAAGCTTTCTTT | CASSPPFVPQAFF
12 | . | . | TRBJ1-5 | TRBV5-6 | TGTGCCAGCAGCTGGGGGGTTCAGCCCCAGCATTTT | CASSWGVQPQHF
12 | . | . | TRBJ1-2 | TRBV6-5 | TGTGCCAGCAGTTACGACAGCTATGGCTACACCTTC | CASSYDSYGYTF
14 | . | . | TRBJ2-1 | TRBV19 | TGTGCCAGTAGTATTGAACTAGCTGGCGGTGAGCAGTTCTTC | CASSIELAGGEQFF
14 | . | TRBD2 | TRBJ2-5 | TRBV19 | TGTGCCAGTAGAGGGCGGGGGGAAGAAGAGACCCAGTACTTC | CASRGRGEEETQYF
14 | once | . | TRBJ2-1 | TRBV2 | TGTGCCAGCATCAGGGCAAGCTCCTACAATGAGCAGTTCTTC | CASIRASSYNEQFF
14 | . | . | TRBJ2-2 | TRBV30 | TGTGCCTGGAGACGGGGGATAAACACCGGGGAGCTGTTTTTT | CAWRRGINTGELFF
13 | . | . | TRBJ1-1 | TRBV7-2 | TGTGCCAGCAGCCCAGAACGGAGCGCAGAAGCTTTCTTT | CASSPERSAEAFF
15 | . | . | TRBJ2-2 | TRBV19 | TGTGCCAGTAGTATCAGGGTTTTGAACACCGGGGAGCTGTTTTTT | CASSIRVLNTGELFF
14 | . | . | TRBJ2-1 | TRBV7-7 | TGTGCTAGCAGCCCTAGCTCTCTCTACAATGAGCAGTTCTTC | CASSPSSLYNEQFF
13 | . | . | TRBJ1-2 | TRBV7-9 | TGTGCCAGCAGCCCCGACCAGCGGAGTGGCTACACCTTC | CASSPDQRSGYTF
15 | . | . | TRBJ2-7 | TRBV27 | TGTGCCAGTCTAACGCAGCAGGGTGCGGCCTACGAGCAGTACTTC | CASLTQQGAAYEQYF
13 | few | . | TRBJ1-2 | TRBV9 | TGTGCCAGCAGCGTAACGGAGAACTATGGCTACACCTTC | CASSVTENYGYTF
16 | . | . | TRBJ2-3 | TRBV7-9 | TGTGCCAGCAGCTTTCCCAGGGGCTCCGGCACAGATACGCAGTATTTT | CASSFPRGSGTDTQYF
16 | . | TRBD1 | TRBJ2-1 | TRBV7-6 | TGTGCCAGCAGCTCCAGGTCAGGGGGCGTCTACAATGAGCAGTTCTTC | CASSSRSGGVYNEQFF
12 | . | . | TRBJ2-7 | TRBV5-4 | TGTGCCAGCAGCCAGAGGGGTGGGGCTTGGGACTTC | CASSQRGGAWDF
13 | . | . | TRBJ2-3 | TRBV18 | TGTGCCAGCGCCGGGGACCGCACAGATACGCAGTATTTT | CASAGDRTDTQYF
16 | . | TRBD1 | TRBJ2-7 | TRBV30 | TGTGCCTGGAGTACATACAGGGGGCTGGGGTCCTACGAGCAGTACTTC | CAWSTYRGLGSYEQYF
13 | . | . | TRBJ1-1 | TRBV19 | TGTGCCAGTAGTGTGCTCGGGGGAGGTGAAGCTTTCTTT | CASSVLGGGEAFF
14 | . | . | TRBJ1-6 | TRBV15 | TGTGCCACCAGCCGAGGTGGGATGGGATCACCCCTCCACTTT | CATSRGGMGSPLHF
15 | . | . | TRBJ1-1 | TRBV9 | TGTGCCAGCAGCTTTTCCCAAGAGCCGAACACTGAAGCTTTCTTT | CASSFSQEPNTEAFF
17 | . | . | TRBJ2-5 | TRBV4-1 | TGCGCCAGCAGCCAAGAGAGGACCGGAGAGGGGCATGAGACCCAGTACTTC | CASSQERTGEGHETQYF
13 | few | TRBD2 | TRBJ2-7 | TRBV10-1 | TGCGCCAGCTCCGGGACTAGATTAGGCGAGCAGTACTTC | CASSGTRLGEQYF
13 | . | TRBD1 | TRBJ1-1 | TRBV11-2 | TGTGCCAGCAGCTCGACAGGGCGAACTGAAGCTTTCTTT | CASSSTGRTEAFF
13 | . | TRBD2 | TRBJ2-1 | TRBV30 | TGTGCTCTTCTAGCGGGGGGGGTGAATGAGCAGTTCTTC | CALLAGGVNEQFF
13 | once | . | TRBJ1-5 | TRBV7-2 | TGTGCCAGCAGCTTAGTAGTAGGTCAGCCCCAGCATTTT | CASSLVVGQPQHF
15 | once | . | TRBJ2-1 | TRBV4-3 | TGCGCCAGCAGCCAAGATCAAACCTCCTACAATGAGCAGTTCTTC | CASSQDQTSYNEQFF
10 | . | . | TRBJ2-3 | TRBV2 | TGTGCCAAAACCACAGATACGCAGTATTTT | CAKTTDTQYF
13 | . | . | TRBJ1-1 | TRBV29-1 | TGCAGCGTTAGAACCGGGGGGAACACTGAAGCTTTCTTT | CSVRTGGNTEAFF
14 | . | . | TRBJ2-7 | TRBV5-1 | TGCGCCAGCAGCCAGACAGTGTATGGAAACGAGCAGTACTTC | CASSQTVYGNEQYF
14 | . | TRBD1 | TRBJ2-5 | TRBV5-1 | TGCGCCAGCAGCTTGGGGGCAGGGGGCGAGACCCAGTACTTC | CASSLGAGGETQYF
15 | . | TRBD1 | TRBJ2-7 | TRBV9 | TGTGCCAGCAGCCGCGCCGGGGACAGGACCTACGAGCAGTACTTC | CASSRAGDRTYEQYF
15 | . | TRBD1 | TRBJ1-5 | TRBV19 | TGTGCCAGTACCACAGGGACAGGGCGTCGAGAGCCCCAGCATTTT | CASTTGTGRREPQHF
14 | . | . | TRBJ1-3 | TRBV5-1 | TGCGCCAGCAGCTTGGGAGGGAACGGAAACACCATATATTTT | CASSLGGNGNTIYF
13 | . | . | TRBJ2-2 | TRBV7-7 | TGTGCTAGCAGCTTACTTGGGGGCGGGGAGCTGTTTTTT | CASSLLGGGELFF
15 | . | . | TRBJ1-5 | TRBV5-5 | TGTGCCAGCAGCTTGAGCCCTGGGAGCAATCAGCCCCAGCATTTT | CASSLSPGSNQPQHF
14 | . | TRBD1 | TRBJ1-1 | TRBV30 | TGTGCCAGCACTCCGGGACAGGGAGGGAGGGTGACTTTCTTT | CASTPGQGGRVTFF
16 | . | TRBD1 | TRBJ1-6 | TRBV2 | TGTGCCAGCACCAGTGAAGACAGGGGGCGGAATTCACCCCTCCACTTT | CASTSEDRGRNSPLHF
14 | few | TRBD1 | TRBJ1-1 | TRBV30 | TGTGCCTGGAGCAGGGGGCCGGTGAACACTGAAGCTTTCTTT | CAWSRGPVNTEAFF
13 | . | . | TRBJ2-5 | TRBV6-1 | TGTGCCAGCAGTCTGGGACGGAAAGAGACCCAGTACTTC | CASSLGRKETQYF
13 | . | . | TRBJ2-3 | TRBV5-1 | TGCGCCAGCAGCTCAAGAGCCTCAGATACGCAGTATTTT | CASSSRASDTQYF
14 | . | TRBD2 | TRBJ2-5 | TRBV5-1 | TGCGCCAGCAGCCTCGGGACTAGCCGAGAGACCCAGTACTTC | CASSLGTSRETQYF
14 | . | . | TRBJ1-6 | TRBV5-6 | TGTGCCAGCAGCTTGGGGGGGGTGCATTCACCCCTCCACTTT | CASSLGGVHSPLHF
14 | . | . | TRBJ2-2 | TRBV2 | TGTGCCAGCAGTTCCCGGGGAGACACCGGGGAGCTGTTTTTT | CASSSRGDTGELFF
12 | once | . | TRBJ1-2 | TRBV9 | TGTGCCAGCAGCGCCCGTGTGGGTGGCTACACCTTC | CASSARVGGYTF
11 | . | . | TRBJ1-2 | TRBV2 | TGTGCCAGCACCTATGGGGTGAGCTACACCTTC | CASTYGVSYTF
16 | . | . | TRBJ2-5 | TRBV9 | TGTGCCAGCAGCGTAGGCCTATCGAGCGCACAAGAGACCCAGTACTTC | CASSVGLSSAQETQYF
12 | . | TRBD1 | TRBJ2-5 | TRBV6-5 | TGTGCCAGCAGTCGACAGGGGGAGACCCAGTACTTC | CASSRQGETQYF
12 | few | . | TRBJ1-2 | TRBV2 | TGTGCCAGCAGGGGACGGACCTATGGCTACACCTTC | CASRGRTYGYTF
12 | few | . | TRBJ1-1 | TRBV25-1 | TGTGCCAGCAGTGCCGGGAACACTGAAGCTTTCTTT | CASSAGNTEAFF
18 | . | . | TRBJ2-6 | TRBV4-2 | TGTGCCAGCAGCCTATTGATGAGCCAAGCCTCGGGGGCCAACGTCCTGACTTTC | CASSLLMSQASGANVLTF
13 | once | . | TRBJ2-7 | TRBV29-1 | TGCAGCGTTGGATCGATGCGGTCCTACGAGCAGTACTTC | CSVGSMRSYEQYF
13 | once | . | TRBJ2-7 | TRBV11-2 | TGTGCCAGCAGCTTAGGGCAGGGGTTCGAGCAGTACTTC | CASSLGQGFEQYF
11 | . | . | TRBJ1-2 | TRBV18 | TGTGCCAGCTCACCGGAGTATGGCTACACCTTC | CASSPEYGYTF